This T cell receptor beta chain was recorded in a study of shared clonotypes between healthy human individuals. The wider study: Participating donors consisted of a couple of women and a few men aged 18 to 49.

Trimming cost V 5 bases and J 3 bases; bases outside gene matches: 5. The CDR3 has 13 residues. Germline V gene sequence: CDR1 GTSNPN, CDR2 SVGIG (reference sequence). Donors included only healthy HIV-negative adults lacking recent acute infections or vaccinations. The table came from immunoSEQ multiplex PCR; TCRdb's copy has only in-frame clones and leaves some out. Counted here are about a million clones, 70% to 85% occurring once; the ten biggest clones make up 0.89%. Specimen: memory CD4+ T cells from PBMCs. Subset denoted: CD45RA-negative fraction. The gene calls are TRBV30 and TRBJ2-3; the match to TRBD2 covers 7 bases. The sequence was obtained from a man in his late teens or twenties in good health. Some clones in this sample may be carry-over from other donors' samples. The CDR3 region is CAWGGRGTDTQYF. CDR3 in DNA: TGTGCCTGGGGCGGGAGAGGGACAGATACGCAGTATTTT.